These 12 T cell receptor beta chains originate from one sample sequenced in a study of cytomegalovirus exposure and HLA in healthy donors. 13 Jbeta primers and 60 Vbeta primers were used for the PCR. Using immunoSEQ multiplex PCR, the repertoire was profiled, and TCRdb retains in-frame clones only, with some absent. Its table lists approximately 52,000 clones. The material sequenced was PBMCs. The receptors were gathered from a woman between 55 and 75 years old in good health and CMV-seropositive.

V usage is TRBV19 and J usage is TRBJ2-2, with a weak D call TRBD1 (5 bases). Germline assignment: CDR1 LNHDA and CDR2 SQIVND (reference sequence). This CDR3 is 16 amino acids long. Trimming removed 3 bases at V and 9 bases at J, with 20 bases between. CDR3 in amino acids: CASSIGGASPLRELFF. The CDR3 nucleotides are TGTGCCAGTAGTATTGGTGGGGCCTCACCGCTTCGGGAGCTGTTTTTT.

The J gene is TRBJ1-2, the V gene TRBV10-3; 9 positions agree with TRBD1. The CDR3 has 11 amino acids. In germline, CDR1 is ENHRY, CDR2 SYGVKD. Losses at the gene ends were 10 bases for V and 6 bases for J; bases not matched to a gene: 3. CDR3 sequence: CATYRGHGYTF. Here the CDR3 DNA reads TGTGCCACCTACAGGGGGCATGGCTACACCTTC.

The V call is TRBV20-1, the J call TRBJ2-1; D possibly corresponds to TRBD1 (5 bases). The CDR3 contains 11 residues. Germline V gives CDR1 DFQATT, CDR2 SNEGSKA (reference sequence). V was trimmed by 6 bases and J by 6 bases, leaving 9 bases between them. The CDR3 region is CSAQAPNEQFF. The CDR3 bases are TGCAGTGCACAGGCACCCAATGAGCAGTTCTTC.

The rearrangement links TRBV28 to TRBJ1-3; D remains unclear. The CDR3 has 17 amino acids. Germline V CDR1 and CDR2: MDHEN, SYDVKM. V lost 6 bases, J lost 4 bases, and 22 bases lay in between. The chain's CDR3 is CASSLHGQTAAGNTIYF. The CDR3 coding sequence is TGTGCCAGCAGCCTACATGGTCAGACCGCGGCCGGAAACACCATATATTTT.

This chain uses TRBV15 with TRBJ1-2; D remains ambiguous. The V end lost 0 bases, the J end lost 8 bases, and 16 bases lay between the germline ends. CDR1 is LNHNV, CDR2 YYDKDF, per germline (reference sequence). This CDR3 spans 15 amino acids. CDR3 sequence reads: CATSRDLVQDGGYTF. CDR3 sequence (DNA): TGTGCCACCAGCAGAGATTTGGTCCAGGATGGGGGCTACACCTTC.

This chain joins TRBV27 and TRBJ2-2; a possible D gene is TRBD1 (6 bases). The V end was cut by 6 bases, the J end by 0 bases, with 8 bases between. The CDR3 runs 14 residues. Looked up from germline, CDR1 is MNHEY and CDR2 is SMNVEV (reference sequence). The CDR3 region is CASRWTANTGELFF. Written as DNA, the CDR3 is TGTGCCAGCAGATGGACAGCGAACACCGGGGAGCTGTTTTTT.

This chain uses TRBV15 with TRBJ2-7; D is unclear. The V end lost 0 bases, the J end lost 7 bases, and 19 bases lay between the germline ends. There are 16 residues in the CDR3. In germline, CDR1 is LNHNV, CDR2 YYDKDF (reference sequence). The DNA of the CDR3 is TGTGCCACCAGCAGAGATGGCCCTATGGCGGCAAGGGAGCAGTACTTC. Protein product: CATSRDGPMAAREQYF.

The J gene is TRBJ2-3, the V gene TRBV5-6, with 8 bases matching TRBD2. The CDR3 length is 14 residues. The V gene end was trimmed by 6 bases and the J gene end by 2 bases; junction bases not matched to a gene: 5. CDR1 and CDR2 (germline): SGHDT, YYEEEE. CDR3 DNA sequence: TGTGCCAGCAACCCGGGAGGGGCCACAGATACGCAGTATTTT. Its protein is CASNPGGATDTQYF.

This chain joins TRBV25-1 and TRBJ1-4; 9 bases fit TRBD1. The CDR3 is 17 residues long. V lost 1 base, J lost 4 bases, and 7 bases stayed unmatched. Germline-derived CDR1 and CDR2 are MGHDK and SYGVNS. This chain's CDR3 is CASSELAGTGFNEKLFF. The CDR3 coding sequence is TGTGCCAGCAGTGAATTAGCCGGGACAGGGTTTAATGAAAAACTGTTTTTT. The full variable domain, with the rest looked up from reference TRBV25-1 and TRBJ1-4, is EADIYQTPRYLVIGTGKKITLECSQTMGHDKMYWYQQDPGMELHLIHYSYGVNSTEKGDLSSESTVSRIRTEHFPLTLESARPSHTSQYLCASSELAGTGFNEKLFFGSGTQLSVL.

The V and J genes are TRBV11-3 and TRBJ1-2; perhaps TRBD1 as D (5 bases). The CDR3 is 15 amino acids. Between the trimmed V and J ends, which lost 4 bases and 0 bases, there was a span of 12 bases. Germline loops: CDR1 SGHNT, CDR2 YENEEA. CDR3 region: CASSSATESNYGYTF. CDR3 DNA sequence: TGTGCCAGCAGCTCGGCGACAGAATCTAACTATGGCTACACCTTC.

V usage is TRBV9 and J usage is TRBJ1-2, with D possibly matching TRBD1 (6 bases). The CDR3 extends over 15 amino acids. The V gene lost 4 bases and the J gene lost 4 bases, with 17 bases spanning the gap. From germline, CDR1 is SGDLS and CDR2 YYNGEE. CDR3 bases: TGTGCCAGCAGCCCCAACCCGGACAGCTCCTATGGCTACACCTTC. This encodes CASSPNPDSSYGYTF.

The V and J genes are TRBV6-1 and TRBJ2-5, with 12 bases that match TRBD1. The J call is doubtful: the DNA matches TRBJ2-7 better. The CDR3 is made up of 15 amino acids. CDR1 is MNHNS and CDR2 is SASEGT in the germline V gene. The CDR3 sequence: CASTLQGQGASEQYF. The CDR3 bases are TGTGCCAGCACTCTCCAGGGACAGGGGGCCTCCGAGCAGTACTTC.